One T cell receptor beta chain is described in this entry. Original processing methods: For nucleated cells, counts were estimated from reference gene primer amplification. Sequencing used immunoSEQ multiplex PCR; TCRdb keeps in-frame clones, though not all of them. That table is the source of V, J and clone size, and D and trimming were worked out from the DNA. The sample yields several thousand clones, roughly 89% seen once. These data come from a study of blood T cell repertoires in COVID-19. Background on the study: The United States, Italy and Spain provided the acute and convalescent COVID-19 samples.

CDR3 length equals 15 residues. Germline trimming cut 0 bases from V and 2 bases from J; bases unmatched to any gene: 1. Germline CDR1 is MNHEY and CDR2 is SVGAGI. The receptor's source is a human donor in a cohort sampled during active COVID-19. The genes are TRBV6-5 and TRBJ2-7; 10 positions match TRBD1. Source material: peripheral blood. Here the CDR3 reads CASSYSDRGPYEQYF. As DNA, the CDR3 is TGTGCCAGCAGTTACTCCGACAGGGGGCCCTACGAGCAGTACTTC.